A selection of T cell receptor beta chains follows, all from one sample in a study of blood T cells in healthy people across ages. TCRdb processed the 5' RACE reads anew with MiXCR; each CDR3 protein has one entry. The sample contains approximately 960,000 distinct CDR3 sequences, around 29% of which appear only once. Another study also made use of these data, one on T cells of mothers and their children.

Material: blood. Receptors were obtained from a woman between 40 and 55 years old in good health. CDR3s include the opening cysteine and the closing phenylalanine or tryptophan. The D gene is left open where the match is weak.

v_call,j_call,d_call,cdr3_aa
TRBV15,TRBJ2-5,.,CATSRGTASYQETQYF
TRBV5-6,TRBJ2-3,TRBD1,CASSLDSTGTGVDTQYF
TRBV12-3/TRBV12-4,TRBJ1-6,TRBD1,CASTEDRGNSPLHF
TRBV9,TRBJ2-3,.,CASSPGLTGRDTQYF
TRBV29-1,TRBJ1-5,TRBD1,CSVAGTENQPQHF
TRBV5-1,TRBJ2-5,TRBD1,CASSLGTGVSETQYF
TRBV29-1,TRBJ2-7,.,CSVEVLGYEQYF
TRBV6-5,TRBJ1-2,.,CASADERNYGYTF
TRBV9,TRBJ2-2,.,CASSVTGANGELFF
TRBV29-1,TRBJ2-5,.,CSVATGRLETQYF
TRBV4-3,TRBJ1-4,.,CASSHFLQATNEKLFF
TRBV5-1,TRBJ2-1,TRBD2,CASSLGSGLMFF
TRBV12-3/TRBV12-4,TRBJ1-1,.,CASSLGIGAFF
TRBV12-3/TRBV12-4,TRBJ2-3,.,CARTSTDMQYF
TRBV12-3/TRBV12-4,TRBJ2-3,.,CASSFIQNTDTQYF
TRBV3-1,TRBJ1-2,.,CASSNGRDKANYGYTF
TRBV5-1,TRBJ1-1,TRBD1,CASSPGTGGGRWTEAFF
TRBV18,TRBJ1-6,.,CASSRSTSPLHF
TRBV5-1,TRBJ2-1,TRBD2,CASSLGGLAGGEEQFF
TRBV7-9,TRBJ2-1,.,CASTFVSYNEQFF
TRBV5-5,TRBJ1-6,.,CASSYTGGQGGSPLHF
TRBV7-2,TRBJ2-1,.,CASSAKVGGNEQFF
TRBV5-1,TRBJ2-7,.,CASRVTGQSSYKQYF
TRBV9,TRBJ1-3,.,CASSVLDSSGNTIYF
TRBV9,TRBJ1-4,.,CASGRETGLNEKLFF
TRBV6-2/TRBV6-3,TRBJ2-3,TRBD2,CASSYPTSGGTDTQYF
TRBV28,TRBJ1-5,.,CASSLAGVYNQPQHF
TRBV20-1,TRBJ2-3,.,CSARESYGTDTQYF
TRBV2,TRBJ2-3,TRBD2,CASSDRLAVTDTQYF
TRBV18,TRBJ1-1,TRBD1,CASSPTGIAEAFF
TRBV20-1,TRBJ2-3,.,CSARDGALTDTQYF
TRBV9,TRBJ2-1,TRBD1,CASSVGQGAHNEQFF
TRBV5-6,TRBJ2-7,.,CASSPEAGQYEQYF
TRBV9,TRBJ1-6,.,CASSVGERSPLHF
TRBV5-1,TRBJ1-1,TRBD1,CASSLGGQMNTEAFF
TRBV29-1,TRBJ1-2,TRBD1,CSVGVAGTGVYGYTF
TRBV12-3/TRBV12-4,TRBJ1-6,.,CASSYRTPYNSPLHF
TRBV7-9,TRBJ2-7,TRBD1,CASSRKDRGSYEQYF
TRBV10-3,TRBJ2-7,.,CAISDSYEQYF
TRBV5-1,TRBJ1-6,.,CASSPRGRAYNSPLHF
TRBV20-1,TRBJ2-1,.,CSASGGKISYNEQFF
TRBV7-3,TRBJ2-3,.,CASSKTREYTDTQYF
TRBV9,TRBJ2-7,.,CASSADTLSYEQYF
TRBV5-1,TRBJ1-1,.,CASSLEVGRVAEAFF